The entry that follows covers one T cell receptor beta chain sequence. The antigen is unknown. This sample was taken from a study of shared clonotypes between healthy human individuals. Study at large: CD4 naive cells filled three plates per donor, CD4 memory three, CD8 naive two and CD8 memory one. Study-wide findings and caveats: With a few donors compared, 5% to 5.5% of naive CD4 clonotypes were shared.

Deep-level assay runs were performed. Assay: immunoSEQ multiplex PCR; the TCRdb copy retains only in-frame clones and omits some. The top ten clones hold about 0.35% of a sample with roughly 1.4 million clones, around 98.5% of them seen once. This clonotype was sampled from a man between 25 and 39 years old in good health. Sequencing used naive CD4+ T cells sorted from blood. Subset noted: CD45RA+ positively selected.

As DNA, the CDR3 is TGTGCCATCAGGGCACCGGACTCTAGGGACAATGAGCAGTTCTTC. It translates to CAIRAPDSRDNEQFF. The chain combines TRBV10-3 with TRBJ2-1; TRBD2 might be the D (5 bases). Germline CDR1 is ENHRY and CDR2 is SYGVKD. Trimming shortened V by 6 bases and J by 5 bases, and 17 bases separated the two germline ends. The CDR3 loop spans 15 amino acids.